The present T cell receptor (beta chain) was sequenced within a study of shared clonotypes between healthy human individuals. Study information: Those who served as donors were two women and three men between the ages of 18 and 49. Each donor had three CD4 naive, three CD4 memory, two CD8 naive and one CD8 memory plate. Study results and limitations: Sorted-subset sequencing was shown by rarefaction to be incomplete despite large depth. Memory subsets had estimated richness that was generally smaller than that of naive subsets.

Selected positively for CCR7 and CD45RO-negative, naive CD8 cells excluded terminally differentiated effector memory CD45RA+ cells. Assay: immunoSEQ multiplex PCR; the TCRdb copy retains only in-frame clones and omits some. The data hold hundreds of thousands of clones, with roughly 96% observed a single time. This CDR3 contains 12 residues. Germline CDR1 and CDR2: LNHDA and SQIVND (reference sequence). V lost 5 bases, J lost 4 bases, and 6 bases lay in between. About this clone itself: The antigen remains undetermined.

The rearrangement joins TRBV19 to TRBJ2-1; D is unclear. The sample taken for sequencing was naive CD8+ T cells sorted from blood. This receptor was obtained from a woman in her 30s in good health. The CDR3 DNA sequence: TGTGCCAGTAGTCGACAATACAATGAGCAGTTCTTC. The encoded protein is CASSRQYNEQFF.